The 15 T cell receptor beta chains below were found in one sample sequenced in a study of blood T cell repertoires in COVID-19. Sequenced by immunoSEQ multiplex PCR; TCRdb stores in-frame clones only, minus some. The sample contains more than 45,000 clones, 82% of which appear only once. Sequencing was performed on peripheral blood. These TCRs come from a woman aged 60-70 years with acute or convalescent COVID-19.

CDR3 sequence (DNA): TGTGCCAGCAGCTTTGGACAGGCTCCGATCTCTGGAAACACCATATATTTT. It is translated as CASSFGQAPISGNTIYF. The gene calls are TRBV7-6 and TRBJ1-3; TRBD1 matches at 7 bases. From germline, CDR1 is SGHVS and CDR2 FNYEAQ. The V and J ends lost 3 bases and 0 bases, in that order; junction bases with no gene match: 8. The CDR3 consists of 17 residues.

This rearrangement joins TRBV27 to TRBJ2-7, with D perhaps matching TRBD1 (5 bases). Trimming cost V 0 bases and J 4 bases, with 13 bases left between them. CDR1 and CDR2 from the germline V gene are MNHEY and SMNVEV (reference sequence). This CDR3 contains 15 residues. This CDR3 reads CASSLSITGRYEQYF. The CDR3 DNA is TGTGCCAGCAGTTTATCGATAACAGGCAGGTACGAGCAGTACTTC.

The rearrangement uses TRBV2 and TRBJ1-4; D unresolved. Looked up from germline, CDR1 is SNHLY and CDR2 is FYNNEI. The CDR3 spans 13 residues. The V and J ends lost 10 bases and 0 bases respectively, with 9 bases between them. The DNA of the CDR3 is TGTGCCACCCAGGCTCCAACTAATGAAAAACTGTTTTTT. Residues: CATQAPTNEKLFF. Variable domain in full (rest from reference TRBV2 and TRBJ1-4): EPEVTQTPSHQVTQMGQEVILRCVPISNHLYFYWYRQILGQKVEFLVSFYNNEISEKSEIFDDQFSVERPDGSNFTLKIRSTKLEDSAMYFCATQAPTNEKLFFGSGTQLSVL.

The gene calls are TRBV19 and TRBJ1-1, with D uncertain. Germline V gene lookup returns CDR1 LNHDA and CDR2 SQIVND (reference sequence). The CDR3 totals 12 residues. V gave up 5 bases and J gave up 3 bases, with 7 bases separating them. CDR3 in DNA: TGTGCCAGTAGTCTCCGGGACACTGAAGCTTTCTTT. It is translated as CASSLRDTEAFF.

The CDR3 is CASGGTRFEQYF. The CDR3 DNA reads TGCGCCAGCGGCGGGACTAGATTTGAGCAGTACTTC. The chain combines TRBV23-1 with TRBJ2-7; TRBD2 agrees at 8 bases. TRBV23-1 is an ORF, with its function uncertain. This CDR3 region has 12 residues. J gave up 7 bases and V 8 bases, and 7 bases lay outside the gene matches.

CDR3 protein: CATSDLQGWNEQFF. DNA of the CDR3: TGTGCCACCAGTGATTTGCAGGGCTGGAATGAGCAGTTCTTC. The chain recombines TRBV24-1 with TRBJ2-1; TRBD1 might be the D (5 bases). Germline V gene lookup returns CDR1 KGHDR and CDR2 SFDVKD. The CDR3 is 14 residues long. Trimming removed 0 bases from V and 7 bases from J, with 9 bases in between.

V is TRBV7-8 and J is TRBJ1-4, with TRBD1 matching over 8 bases. The germline CDR1 and CDR2 sequences are SGHVS and FQNEAQ. CDR3 length equals 17 residues. V trimming: 1 base; J trimming: 4 bases; junction bases outside the gene matches: 8. The DNA of the CDR3 is TGTGCCAGCAGCTTAGTGGGACGGGACAGGATTAATGAAAAACTGTTTTTT. Its protein is CASSLVGRDRINEKLFF. The variable domain in full, completed from reference TRBV7-8 and TRBJ1-4, reads GAGVSQSPRYKVAKRGQDVALRCDPISGHVSLFWYQQALGQGPEFLTYFQNEAQLDKSGLPSDRFFAERPEGSVSTLKIQRTQQEDSAVYLCASSLVGRDRINEKLFFGSGTQLSVL.

The chain joins TRBV6-5 to TRBJ2-7; 8 bases align to TRBD1. With 2 bases clipped from V and 4 bases from J, the junction kept 4 bases outside the gene matches. Looked up from germline, CDR1 is MNHEY and CDR2 is SVGAGI. CDR3 length: 14 amino acids. CDR3 DNA: TGTGCCAGCAGTTACGGACAGGGCGGTTACGAGCAGTACTTC. Its protein product is CASSYGQGGYEQYF.

The gene calls are TRBV9 and TRBJ2-2; 11 bases map to TRBD2. The length of the CDR3 is 16 residues. After removal of 3 bases from V and 1 base from J, the junction contained 2 bases not matched to a gene. Germline V lookup: CDR1 SGDLS, CDR2 YYNGEE. CDR3 sequence reads: CASSALAGGNTGELFF. The DNA of the CDR3 is TGTGCCAGCAGCGCCCTAGCGGGGGGGAACACCGGGGAGCTGTTTTTT.

This chain joins TRBV6-1 and TRBJ2-5; a possible D gene is TRBD2 (6 bases). The V end was cut by 10 bases, the J end by 5 bases, with 20 bases between. This CDR3 region has 14 residues. CDR1 and CDR2 from the germline V gene are MNHNS and SASEGT. The CDR3 nucleotides read TGTGCCACGAGGCTGGCGGGGTTCGGGGAGACCCAGTACTTC. Translation gives CATRLAGFGETQYF.

The gene calls are TRBV19 and TRBJ1-1, with D unresolved. V was trimmed by 10 bases and J by 1 base, leaving 7 bases between them. The length of the CDR3 is 11 residues. Germline V gene sequence: CDR1 LNHDA, CDR2 SQIVND (reference sequence). CDR3 sequence: CATWANTEAFF. The CDR3 DNA reads as TGTGCCACCTGGGCGAACACTGAAGCTTTCTTT.

This sequence joins TRBV2 and TRBJ2-2, with TRBD2 as a possible D gene (6 bases). Germline lookup yields CDR1 SNHLY and CDR2 FYNNEI. Trimming took 3 bases from V and 0 from J, leaving 8 bases between them. The CDR3 length is 15 residues. CDR3 DNA sequence: TGTGCCAGCAGTGATGGGGGGACGAACACCGGGGAGCTGTTTTTT. As protein: CASSDGGTNTGELFF.

V and J are TRBV10-1 and TRBJ1-2; D might be TRBD1 (6 bases). The CDR3 extends over 13 amino acids. Germline V lookup: CDR1 WNHNN, CDR2 SYGVQD (reference sequence). Trimming left V 2 bases short and J 7 bases short, with 11 bases between. Written as DNA, the CDR3 is TGCGCCAGCAGTGAGAACAGGGTTCTTGGCTACACCTTC. Residues: CASSENRVLGYTF.

The CDR3 DNA reads TGTGCCAGCAGCTTCGAGCGGGGTAATGAAAAACTGTTTTTT. Amino acid sequence: CASSFERGNEKLFF. The chain links TRBV7-9 to TRBJ1-4; the D is unclear. From germline, CDR1 is SEHNR and CDR2 FQNEAQ (reference sequence). The CDR3 runs 14 residues. Trimming left V 3 bases short and J 4 bases short, with 9 bases between.

V gene TRBV11-1 combines with J gene TRBJ2-2, with D possibly TRBD2 on 5 matching bases. Deletions cut 5 bases from V and 3 bases from J, with 13 bases between. CDR1 and CDR2 from the germline V gene are SGHAT and FQDESV (reference sequence). The length of the CDR3 is 15 residues. As DNA, the CDR3 is TGTGCCAGCAGCCTCCGAGCGGAGTACACCGGGGAGCTGTTTTTT. Translation: CASSLRAEYTGELFF. Full variable domain (rest looked up from reference TRBV11-1 and TRBJ2-2): EAEVAQSPRYKITEKSQAVAFWCDPISGHATLYWYRQILGQGPELLVQFQDESVVDDSQLPKDRFSAERLKGVDSTLKIQPAELGDSAMYLCASSLRAEYTGELFFGEGSRLTVL.